This TCR beta chain was profiled in a study of CD8+ T cells in alopecia areata. As for the study in general: People stayed on tofacitinib for 6 to 18 months, then stopped the drug for 6 months.

The sample's treatment: oral pan-JAK inhibitor, 5-10 mg twice daily. It was from alopecia areata patients that lesional scalp punch biopsies and peripheral blood were collected. Findings of the study overall: Patients displayed less clarity in TCR sharing than mice, a finding possibly related to HLA. Scalp sample data also include resident alphabeta T cells from normal skin.

Germline assignment: CDR1 SQVTM and CDR2 ANQGSEA. The ends were cut back, 7 bases at V and 7 bases at J, with 23 bases in the middle. This CDR3 region has 15 residues. To note about this clone: The antigen is not known.

After isolation, RNA underwent reverse transcription to generate cDNA as the sequencing template. The assay was immunoSEQ multiplex PCR, and TCRdb's table has in-frame clones only and misses some. Of 15,000 to 20,000 clones in the sample, 59% were seen once. Sequences were derived from skin, sampled at week 4, from a patient treated with tofacitinib. The sequence was obtained from a human donor with alopecia areata. The rearrangement joins TRBV29-1 to TRBJ2-1, with D possibly being TRBD1 or TRBD2 (7 bases each). Here the CDR3 reads CSGLGGPRGTNEQFF. The CDR3 DNA reads TGCAGCGGATTGGGGGGGCCCAGGGGGACGAATGAGCAGTTCTTC.